This record covers a single T cell receptor (beta chain). The data derive from a study of CD8 T cells in Susac syndrome. CD8+ and CD4+ blood T cells underwent TCR beta sequencing. cDNA came from approximately 0.5 to 1 ug RNA primed by random hexamers. TCRdb re-called the immunoSEQ multiplex PCR reads with MiXCR, one entry per CDR3 protein. Of 150,000 to 200,000 distinct CDR3 sequences listed, roughly nine tenths are singletons. The CDR3 is made up of 13 amino acids. CDR1 DFQATT and CDR2 SNEGSKA come from the germline V gene (reference sequence). Trimming removed 5 bases from V and 6 bases from J, with 17 bases in between.

This chain joins TRBV20-1 and TRBJ2-7, with D unclear. The origin of this receptor is a human donor in good health. Sequenced: CD4+ T cells from PBMCs. The CDR3: CSAPPGLWGEQYF. The CDR3 DNA follows: TGCAGTGCTCCCCCGGGCCTCTGGGGCGAGCAGTACTTC.